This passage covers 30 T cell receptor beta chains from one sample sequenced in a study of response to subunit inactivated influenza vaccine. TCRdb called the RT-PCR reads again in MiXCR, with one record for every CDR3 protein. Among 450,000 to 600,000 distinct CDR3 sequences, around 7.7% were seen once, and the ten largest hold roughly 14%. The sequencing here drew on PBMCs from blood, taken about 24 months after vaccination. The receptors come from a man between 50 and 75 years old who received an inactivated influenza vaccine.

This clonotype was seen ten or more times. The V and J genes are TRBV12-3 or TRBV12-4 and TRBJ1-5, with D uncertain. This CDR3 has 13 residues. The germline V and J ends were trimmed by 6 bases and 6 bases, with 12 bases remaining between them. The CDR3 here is CASRSDGGQPQHF. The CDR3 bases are TGTGCCAGCAGGTCCGACGGAGGTCAGCCCCAGCATTTT.

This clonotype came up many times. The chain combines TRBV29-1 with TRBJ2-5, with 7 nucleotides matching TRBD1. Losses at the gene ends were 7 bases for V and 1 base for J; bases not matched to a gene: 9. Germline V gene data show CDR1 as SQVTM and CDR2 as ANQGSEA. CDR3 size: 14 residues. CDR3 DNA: TGCAGCGGAAAAGACGGGACAGCCCAAGAGACCCAGTACTTC. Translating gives CSGKDGTAQETQYF.

CDR3 DNA: TGTGCCAGTAGTCCCGGGACAGGGGTCACCGGGGAGCTGTTTTTT. It translates to CASSPGTGVTGELFF. J is TRBJ2-2 and V is TRBV19; the match to TRBD1 covers 10 bases. Germline V gene sequence: CDR1 LNHDA, CDR2 SQIVND (reference sequence). The CDR3 runs to 15 residues. V trimming: 5 bases; J trimming: 4 bases; junction bases outside the gene matches: 4.

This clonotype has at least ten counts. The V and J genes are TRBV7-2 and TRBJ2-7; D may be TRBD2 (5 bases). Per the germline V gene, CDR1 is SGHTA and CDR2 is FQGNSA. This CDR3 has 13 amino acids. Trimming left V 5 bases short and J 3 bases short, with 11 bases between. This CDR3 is CASSRREDYEQYF. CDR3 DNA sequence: TGTGCCAGCAGCCGTCGGGAAGACTACGAGCAGTACTTC.

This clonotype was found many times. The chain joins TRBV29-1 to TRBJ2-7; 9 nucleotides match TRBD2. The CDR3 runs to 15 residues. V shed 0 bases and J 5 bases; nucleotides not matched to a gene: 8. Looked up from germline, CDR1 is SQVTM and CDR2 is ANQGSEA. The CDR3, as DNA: TGCAGCGTTGAAGATAGGTTAGCGGGAGTGAACGAGCAGTACTTC. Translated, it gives CSVEDRLAGVNEQYF.

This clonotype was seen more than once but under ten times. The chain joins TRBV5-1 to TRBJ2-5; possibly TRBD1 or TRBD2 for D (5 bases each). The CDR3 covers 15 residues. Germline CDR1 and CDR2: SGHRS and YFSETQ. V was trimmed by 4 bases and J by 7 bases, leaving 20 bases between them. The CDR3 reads CASSGNSGRIGTQYF. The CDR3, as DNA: TGCGCCAGCAGCGGGAACTCGGGACGGATAGGGACCCAGTACTTC.

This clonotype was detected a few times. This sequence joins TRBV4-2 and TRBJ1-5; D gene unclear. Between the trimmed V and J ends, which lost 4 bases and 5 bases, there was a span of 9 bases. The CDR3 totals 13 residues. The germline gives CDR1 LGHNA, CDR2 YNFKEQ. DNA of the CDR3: TGTGCCAGCAGCCGTGACTCATATCAGCCCCAGCATTTT. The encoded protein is CASSRDSYQPQHF.

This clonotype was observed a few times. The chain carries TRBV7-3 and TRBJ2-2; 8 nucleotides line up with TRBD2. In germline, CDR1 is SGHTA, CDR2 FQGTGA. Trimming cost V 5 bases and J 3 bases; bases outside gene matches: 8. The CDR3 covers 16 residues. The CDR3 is CASSLAGAGDTGELFF. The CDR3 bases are TGTGCCAGCAGCCTCGCGGGAGCGGGAGACACCGGGGAGCTGTTTTTT.

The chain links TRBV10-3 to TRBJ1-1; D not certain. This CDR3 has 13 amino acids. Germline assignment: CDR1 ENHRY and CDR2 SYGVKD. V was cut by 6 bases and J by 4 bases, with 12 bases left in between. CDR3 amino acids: CAIRTAVGTEAFF. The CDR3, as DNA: TGTGCCATCAGGACGGCTGTTGGCACTGAAGCTTTCTTT.

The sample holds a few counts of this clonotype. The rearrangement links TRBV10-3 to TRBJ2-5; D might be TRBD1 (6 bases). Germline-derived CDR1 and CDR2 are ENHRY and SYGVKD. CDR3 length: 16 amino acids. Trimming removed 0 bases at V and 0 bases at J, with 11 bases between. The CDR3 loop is CAISESDRGYQETQYF. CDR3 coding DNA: TGTGCCATCAGTGAGTCGGACAGAGGGTACCAAGAGACCCAGTACTTC.

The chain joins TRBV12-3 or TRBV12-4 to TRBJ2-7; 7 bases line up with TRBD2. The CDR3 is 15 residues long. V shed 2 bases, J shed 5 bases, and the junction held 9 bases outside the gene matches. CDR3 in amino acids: CASSLRWEGIHEQYF. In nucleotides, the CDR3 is TGTGCCAGCAGTTTACGGTGGGAGGGGATTCACGAGCAGTACTTC.

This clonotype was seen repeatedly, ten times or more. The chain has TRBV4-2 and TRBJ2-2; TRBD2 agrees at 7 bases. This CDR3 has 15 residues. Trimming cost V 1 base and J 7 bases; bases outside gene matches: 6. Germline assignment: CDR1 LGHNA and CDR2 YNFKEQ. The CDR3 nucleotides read TGTGCCAGCAGCCAAGTCGGAAGCGGGGACGGGGAGCTGTTTTTT. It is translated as CASSQVGSGDGELFF.

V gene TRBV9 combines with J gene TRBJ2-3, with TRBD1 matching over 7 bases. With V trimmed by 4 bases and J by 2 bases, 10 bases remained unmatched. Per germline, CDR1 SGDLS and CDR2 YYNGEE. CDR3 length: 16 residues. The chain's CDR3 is CASSPMTGYLTDTQYF. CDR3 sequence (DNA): TGTGCCAGCAGCCCCATGACAGGGTATCTCACAGATACGCAGTATTTT.

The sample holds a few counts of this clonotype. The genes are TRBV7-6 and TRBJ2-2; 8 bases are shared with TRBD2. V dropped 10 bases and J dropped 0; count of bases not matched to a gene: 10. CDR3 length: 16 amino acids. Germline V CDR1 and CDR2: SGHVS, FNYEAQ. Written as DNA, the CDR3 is TGTGCCATCAACCGCGTAGCGGGGACGAACACCGGGGAGCTGTTTTTT. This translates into CAINRVAGTNTGELFF.

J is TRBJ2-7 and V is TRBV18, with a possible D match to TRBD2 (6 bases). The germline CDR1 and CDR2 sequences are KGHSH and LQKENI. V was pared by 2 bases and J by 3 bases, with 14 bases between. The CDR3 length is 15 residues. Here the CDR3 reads CASSPGEAGVYEQYF. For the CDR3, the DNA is TGTGCCAGCTCACCAGGGGAGGCCGGAGTCTACGAGCAGTACTTC.

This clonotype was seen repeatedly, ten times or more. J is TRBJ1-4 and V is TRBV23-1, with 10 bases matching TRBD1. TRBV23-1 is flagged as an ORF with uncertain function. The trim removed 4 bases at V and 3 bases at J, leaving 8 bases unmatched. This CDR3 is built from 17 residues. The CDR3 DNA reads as TGCGCCAGCAGTCCCTACGGGACAGGGGCATCTAATGAAAAACTGTTTTTT. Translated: CASSPYGTGASNEKLFF.

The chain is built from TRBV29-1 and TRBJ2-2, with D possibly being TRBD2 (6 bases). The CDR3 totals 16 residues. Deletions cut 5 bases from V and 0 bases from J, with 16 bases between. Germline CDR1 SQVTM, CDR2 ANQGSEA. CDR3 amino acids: CSVQTREKANTGELFF. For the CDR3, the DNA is TGCAGCGTTCAAACGCGGGAAAAAGCGAACACCGGGGAGCTGTTTTTT.

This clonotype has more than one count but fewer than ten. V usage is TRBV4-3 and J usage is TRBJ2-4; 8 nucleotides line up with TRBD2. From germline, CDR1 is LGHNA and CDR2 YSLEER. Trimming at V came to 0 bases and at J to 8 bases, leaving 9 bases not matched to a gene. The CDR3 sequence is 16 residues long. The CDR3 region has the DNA TGCGCCAGCAGCCAAGATAACGGGAGGGCCGTGGACATTCAGTACTTC. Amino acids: CASSQDNGRAVDIQYF.

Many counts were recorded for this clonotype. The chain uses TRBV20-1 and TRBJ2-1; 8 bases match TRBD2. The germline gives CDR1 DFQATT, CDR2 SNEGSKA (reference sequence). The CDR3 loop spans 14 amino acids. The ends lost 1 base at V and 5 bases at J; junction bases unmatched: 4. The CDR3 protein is CSARALAEHNEQFF. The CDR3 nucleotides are TGCAGTGCTAGAGCACTAGCGGAGCACAATGAGCAGTTCTTC.

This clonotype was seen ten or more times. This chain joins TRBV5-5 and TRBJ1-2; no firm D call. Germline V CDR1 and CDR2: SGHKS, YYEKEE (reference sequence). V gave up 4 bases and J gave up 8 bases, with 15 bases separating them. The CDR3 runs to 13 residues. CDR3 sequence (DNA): TGTGCCAGCAGCCCGACGTGGCCTGCAGGCTACACCTTC. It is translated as CASSPTWPAGYTF.

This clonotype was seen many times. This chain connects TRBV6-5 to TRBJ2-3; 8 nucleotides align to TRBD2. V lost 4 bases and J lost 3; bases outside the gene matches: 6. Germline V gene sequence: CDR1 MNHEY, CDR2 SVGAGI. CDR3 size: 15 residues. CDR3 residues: CASSSQAGATDTQYF. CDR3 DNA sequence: TGTGCCAGCAGTTCCCAAGCGGGGGCTACAGATACGCAGTATTTT.

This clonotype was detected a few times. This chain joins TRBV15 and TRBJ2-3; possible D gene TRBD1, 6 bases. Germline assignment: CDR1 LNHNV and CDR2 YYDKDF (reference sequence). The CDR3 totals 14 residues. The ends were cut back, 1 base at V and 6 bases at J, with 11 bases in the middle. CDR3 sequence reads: CATSRVQGLDTQYF. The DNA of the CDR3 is TGTGCCACCAGCAGAGTCCAGGGGCTGGATACGCAGTATTTT.

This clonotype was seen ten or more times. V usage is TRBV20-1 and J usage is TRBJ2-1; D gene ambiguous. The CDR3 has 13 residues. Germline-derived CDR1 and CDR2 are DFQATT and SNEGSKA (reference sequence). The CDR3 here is CSRDGPSYNEQFF. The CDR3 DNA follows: TGCAGCCGCGATGGACCATCTTACAATGAGCAGTTCTTC.

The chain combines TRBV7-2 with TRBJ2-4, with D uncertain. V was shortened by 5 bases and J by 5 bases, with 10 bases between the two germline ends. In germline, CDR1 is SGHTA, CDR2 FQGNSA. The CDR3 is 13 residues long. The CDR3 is CASSPGGQNIQYF. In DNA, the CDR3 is TGTGCCAGCAGCCCAGGTGGCCAAAACATTCAGTACTTC.

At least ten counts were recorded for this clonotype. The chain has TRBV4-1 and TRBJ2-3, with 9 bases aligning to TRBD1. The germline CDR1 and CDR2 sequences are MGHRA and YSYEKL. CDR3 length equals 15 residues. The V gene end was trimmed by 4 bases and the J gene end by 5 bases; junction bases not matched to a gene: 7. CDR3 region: CASSRPGTGLDTQYF. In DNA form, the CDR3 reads TGCGCCAGCAGCCGACCCGGGACAGGGCTAGATACGCAGTATTTT.

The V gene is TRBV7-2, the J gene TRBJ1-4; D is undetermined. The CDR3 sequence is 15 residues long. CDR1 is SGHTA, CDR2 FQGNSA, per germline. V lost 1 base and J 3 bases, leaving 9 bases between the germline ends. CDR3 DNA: TGTGCCAGCAGCTTAGGTTGGGCAGCTAATGAAAAACTGTTTTTT. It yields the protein CASSLGWAANEKLFF.

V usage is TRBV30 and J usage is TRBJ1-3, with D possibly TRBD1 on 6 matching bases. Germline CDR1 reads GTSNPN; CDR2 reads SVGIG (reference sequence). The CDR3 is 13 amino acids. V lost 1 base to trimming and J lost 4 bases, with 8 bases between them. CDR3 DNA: TGTGCCTGGAGTGCCAGGGGAGGAAACACCATATATTTT. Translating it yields CAWSARGGNTIYF.

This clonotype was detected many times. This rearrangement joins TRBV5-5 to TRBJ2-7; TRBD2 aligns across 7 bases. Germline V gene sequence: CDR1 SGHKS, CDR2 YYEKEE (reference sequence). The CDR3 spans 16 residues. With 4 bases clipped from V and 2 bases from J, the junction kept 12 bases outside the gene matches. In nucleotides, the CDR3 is TGTGCCAGCAGCCCCCCCGGGGGGAGAGGGGCCTACGAGCAGTACTTC. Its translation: CASSPPGGRGAYEQYF. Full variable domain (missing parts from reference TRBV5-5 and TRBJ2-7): DAGVTQSPTHLIKTRGQQVTLRCSPISGHKSVSWYQQVLGQGPQFIFQYYEKEERGRGNFPDRFSARQFPNYSSELNVNALLLGDSALYLCASSPPGGRGAYEQYFGPGTRLTVT.

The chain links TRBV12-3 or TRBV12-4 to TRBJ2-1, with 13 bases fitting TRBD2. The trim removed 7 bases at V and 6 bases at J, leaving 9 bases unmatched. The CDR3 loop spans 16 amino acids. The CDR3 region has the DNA TGTGCCAGCACCAGAGATAGACTAGCGGGAGGCAATGAGCAGTTCTTC. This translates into CASTRDRLAGGNEQFF.

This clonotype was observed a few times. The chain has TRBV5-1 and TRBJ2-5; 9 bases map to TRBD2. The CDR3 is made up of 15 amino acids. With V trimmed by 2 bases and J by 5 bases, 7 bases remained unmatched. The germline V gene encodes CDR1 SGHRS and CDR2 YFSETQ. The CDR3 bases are TGCGCCAGCAGCTTCGCGCGGGAGGGCCGGGAGACCCAGTACTTC. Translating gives CASSFAREGRETQYF.